In this sample, the clone carrying this T cell receptor (beta chain) turned up a few times. Its antigen is currently unknown. This entry comes from a study of human T cells and chemical hapten exposure. Findings and caveats of the study: Alopecia in all donors means immunity may differ from healthy individuals.

V lost 1 base, J lost 8 bases, and 14 bases lay in between. CDR3 length equals 14 residues. From germline, CDR1 is KGHSH and CDR2 LQKENI. Time point reported: patch test 1, 2 weeks after DPC sensitization. As to treatment: therapeutic diphenylcyclopropenone sensitization with weekly scalp DPC. TCRdb recomputed calls from the RACE reads with MiXCR, one row per CDR3 protein. The sample lists about 110,000 distinct CDR3 sequences, more than 9.5% occurring once. Sequenced here: whole blood, sampled in connection with sensitization to the hapten diphenylcyclopropenone (DPC). This chain connects TRBV18 to TRBJ1-2, with TRBD1 as a possible D gene (6 bases). The clonotype was recovered from a middle-aged woman with alopecia areata. Some clones in this sample may be carry-over from other donors' samples. This CDR3 is CASSPQTTGPGYTF. CDR3 sequence (DNA): TGTGCCAGCTCACCACAAACCACAGGGCCGGGCTACACCTTC. The full variable domain, in which reference TRBV18 and TRBJ1-2 provide the parts outside the CDR3, is NAGVMQNPRHLVRRRGQEARLRCSPMKGHSHVYWYRQLPEEGLKFMVYLQKENIIDESGMPKERFSAEFPKEGPSILRIQQVVRGDSAAYFCASSPQTTGPGYTFGSGTRLTVV.